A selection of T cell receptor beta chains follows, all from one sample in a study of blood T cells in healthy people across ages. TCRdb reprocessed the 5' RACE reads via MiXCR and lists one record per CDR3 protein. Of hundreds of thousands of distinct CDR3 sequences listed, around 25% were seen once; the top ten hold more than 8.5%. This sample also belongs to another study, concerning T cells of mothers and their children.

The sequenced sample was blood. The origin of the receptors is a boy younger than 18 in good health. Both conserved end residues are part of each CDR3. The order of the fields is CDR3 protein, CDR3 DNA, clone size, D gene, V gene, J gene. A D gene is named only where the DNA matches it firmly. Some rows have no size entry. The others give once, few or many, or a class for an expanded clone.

CDR3 protein: CASSHQAGAPYEQYF
CDR3 DNA: TGTGCCAGCAGCCATCAAGCGGGGGCGCCCTACGAGCAGTACTTC
clone size: NA
D gene: TRBD2
V gene: TRBV7-2
J gene: TRBJ2-7

CDR3 protein: CACSLVRGPNEQYF
CDR3 DNA: TGTGCCTGCAGCTTAGTTAGGGGGCCCAACGAGCAGTACTTC
clone size: NA
D gene: TRBD1
V gene: TRBV7-9
J gene: TRBJ2-7

CDR3 protein: CASSRSGTGNSPLHF
CDR3 DNA: TGTGCCAGCAGCCGTTCAGGGACAGGGAATTCACCCCTCCACTTT
clone size: NA
D gene: TRBD1
V gene: TRBV6-5
J gene: TRBJ1-6

CDR3 protein: CSVDSDDTQYF
CDR3 DNA: TGCAGCGTTGACTCGGATGATACGCAGTATTTT
clone size: NA
D gene: NA
V gene: TRBV29-1
J gene: TRBJ2-3

CDR3 protein: CSVETGFGAFF
CDR3 DNA: TGCAGCGTCGAGACAGGATTTGGGGCTTTCTTT
clone size: NA
D gene: NA
V gene: TRBV29-1
J gene: TRBJ1-1

CDR3 protein: CASRSTRGGGTQYF
CDR3 DNA: TGTGCCAGCAGGAGTACTCGGGGGGGCGGGACCCAGTACTTC
clone size: NA
D gene: TRBD2
V gene: TRBV27
J gene: TRBJ2-5

CDR3 protein: CASSLYGTGGSNEQFF
CDR3 DNA: TGCGCCAGCAGCTTGTACGGGACAGGGGGTTCCAATGAGCAGTTCTTC
clone size: few
D gene: TRBD1
V gene: TRBV5-1
J gene: TRBJ2-1

CDR3 protein: CSARRISANTQYF
CDR3 DNA: TGCAGTGCTAGAAGGATTAGCGCAAATACGCAGTATTTT
clone size: NA
D gene: NA
V gene: TRBV20-1
J gene: TRBJ2-3

CDR3 protein: CASRPIAGLVSYEQYF
CDR3 DNA: TGTGCCAGCAGGCCCATAGCGGGACTCGTCTCCTACGAGCAGTACTTC
clone size: NA
D gene: TRBD2
V gene: TRBV27
J gene: TRBJ2-7

CDR3 protein: CASSLLGQGATEAFF
CDR3 DNA: TGTGCCAGCAGTTTATTGGGACAGGGGGCCACTGAAGCTTTCTTT
clone size: NA
D gene: TRBD1
V gene: TRBV28
J gene: TRBJ1-1

CDR3 protein: CASRVVKGYTF
CDR3 DNA: TGTGCCAGCCGGGTGGTCAAAGGCTACACCTTC
clone size: once
D gene: NA
V gene: TRBV11-2
J gene: TRBJ1-2

CDR3 protein: CSARHILHSSGREDTQYF
CDR3 DNA: TGCAGTGCTAGACATATTCTCCACTCTAGCGGGAGGGAAGATACGCAGTATTTT
clone size: few
D gene: TRBD2
V gene: TRBV20-1
J gene: TRBJ2-3

CDR3 protein: CASSAPSGYNEQFF
CDR3 DNA: TGTGCCAGCAGTGCGCCCTCTGGATACAATGAGCAGTTCTTC
clone size: NA
D gene: NA
V gene: TRBV25-1
J gene: TRBJ2-1

CDR3 protein: CASTGTAPREQYF
CDR3 DNA: TGTGCCAGCACTGGGACGGCCCCTCGCGAGCAGTACTTC
clone size: NA
D gene: NA
V gene: TRBV2
J gene: TRBJ2-7

CDR3 protein: CSVGRRAYEQYF
CDR3 DNA: TGCAGCGTTGGACGGAGGGCCTACGAGCAGTACTTC
clone size: few
D gene: NA
V gene: TRBV29-1
J gene: TRBJ2-7